Listed below are T cell receptor beta chains from one sample, sequenced in a study of blood T cells in healthy people across ages. TCRdb processed the 5' RACE reads anew with MiXCR; each CDR3 protein has one entry. The sample lists hundreds of thousands of distinct CDR3 sequences, 45% to 50% occurring once. Source material: blood. These receptors came from a woman aged 55-69 years in good health. CDR3s include the opening cysteine and the closing phenylalanine or tryptophan. D genes are given only for firm matches. For some rows the clone size is stated as once, few or many, or as a class when expanded; others skip it.

V gene: TRBV7-2
D gene: NA
J gene: TRBJ2-3
clone size: many
CDR3 DNA: TGTGCCAGCAGCTTAGCGGTACGCACAGATACGCAGTATTTT
CDR3 protein: CASSLAVRTDTQYF

V gene: TRBV6-6
D gene: TRBD1
J gene: TRBJ2-7
clone size: NA
CDR3 DNA: TGTGCCAGTCGTGGACAGGGGGCGGTCATCGAGCAGTACTTC
CDR3 protein: CASRGQGAVIEQYF

V gene: TRBV5-1
D gene: TRBD1
J gene: TRBJ1-2
clone size: NA
CDR3 DNA: TGCGCCAGCAGCACGATCGGGACAGGCGGCTATGGCTACACCTTC
CDR3 protein: CASSTIGTGGYGYTF

V gene: TRBV14
D gene: TRBD2
J gene: TRBJ2-5
clone size: NA
CDR3 DNA: TGTGCCAGCAGCCGGTGGACTAGACGGGAAGAGACCCAGTACTTC
CDR3 protein: CASSRWTRREETQYF

V gene: TRBV10-3
D gene: NA
J gene: TRBJ2-7
clone size: NA
CDR3 DNA: TGTGCCATCAGTGAGTCGACTGTAAGGGAGCAGTACTTC
CDR3 protein: CAISESTVREQYF

V gene: TRBV6-5
D gene: NA
J gene: TRBJ2-1
clone size: NA
CDR3 DNA: TGTGCCAGCAGTGGTAAAGCGGATGAGCAGTTCTTC
CDR3 protein: CASSGKADEQFF

V gene: TRBV6-5
D gene: TRBD1
J gene: TRBJ1-1
clone size: NA
CDR3 DNA: TGTGCCAGCAGTCCCTTCCAGGGGGCTGAAGCTTTCTTT
CDR3 protein: CASSPFQGAEAFF

V gene: TRBV20-1
D gene: NA
J gene: TRBJ1-2
clone size: few
CDR3 DNA: TGCAGTGCTAGAGATCCCCAGGGAGGGAACTATGGCTACACCTTC
CDR3 protein: CSARDPQGGNYGYTF

V gene: TRBV12-3/TRBV12-4
D gene: NA
J gene: TRBJ2-1
clone size: once
CDR3 DNA: TGTGCCAGCAGAGTAGGGGGCAGAGCGGGAGAGGATGAGCAGTTCTTC
CDR3 protein: CASRVGGRAGEDEQFF

V gene: TRBV20-1
D gene: TRBD1
J gene: TRBJ2-7
clone size: NA
CDR3 DNA: TGCAGTGCTAGAGGAGGACAGGGGAGCTCCTACAATGGGCAGTACTTC
CDR3 protein: CSARGGQGSSYNGQYF

V gene: TRBV11-1
D gene: NA
J gene: TRBJ2-5
clone size: few
CDR3 DNA: TGTGCCAGCAGCTTATTGAAGTCTAGCGTACAAGAGACCCAGTACTTC
CDR3 protein: CASSLLKSSVQETQYF

V gene: TRBV28
D gene: NA
J gene: TRBJ2-5
clone size: NA
CDR3 DNA: TGTGCCAGCAGTTTCGGGACAAGGTACCCGTACTTC
CDR3 protein: CASSFGTRYPYF

V gene: TRBV7-2
D gene: NA
J gene: TRBJ2-7
clone size: NA
CDR3 DNA: TGTGCCAGCAGCTTCAGCCCACGACGGGACTACGAGCAGTACTTC
CDR3 protein: CASSFSPRRDYEQYF

V gene: TRBV6-2/TRBV6-3
D gene: TRBD1
J gene: TRBJ2-7
clone size: NA
CDR3 DNA: TGTGCCAGCAGTTATTACGGGACAGGCCGACTCTACGAGCAGTACTTC
CDR3 protein: CASSYYGTGRLYEQYF

V gene: TRBV6-5
D gene: NA
J gene: TRBJ1-1
clone size: NA
CDR3 DNA: TGTGCCAGCAGCCGCGACAGAGATAAAGCTTTCTTT
CDR3 protein: CASSRDRDKAFF

V gene: TRBV29-1
D gene: NA
J gene: TRBJ1-2
clone size: few
CDR3 DNA: TGCAGCGTTGAGCCCCCGTCAGCGCCCAACTATGGCTACACCTTC
CDR3 protein: CSVEPPSAPNYGYTF

V gene: TRBV7-2
D gene: NA
J gene: TRBJ2-3
clone size: NA
CDR3 DNA: TGTGCCAGCAGCTCGGGAACTCGAGATACGCAGTATTTT
CDR3 protein: CASSSGTRDTQYF

V gene: TRBV6-5
D gene: NA
J gene: TRBJ2-7
clone size: few
CDR3 DNA: TGTGCCAGCAGTTACTCGAACTCCTACGAGCAGTACTTC
CDR3 protein: CASSYSNSYEQYF

V gene: TRBV18
D gene: NA
J gene: TRBJ2-5
clone size: NA
CDR3 DNA: TGTGCCAGCTCAGGAAGAAGGCGCGAAAAAGAGACCCAGTACTTC
CDR3 protein: CASSGRRREKETQYF

V gene: TRBV6-2/TRBV6-3
D gene: TRBD2
J gene: TRBJ2-1
clone size: NA
CDR3 DNA: TGCGCCAGCAGTTACTCGAGGACTAGTGGGAACAATGAGCAGTTCTTC
CDR3 protein: CASSYSRTSGNNEQFF

V gene: TRBV20-1
D gene: NA
J gene: TRBJ2-4
clone size: few
CDR3 DNA: TGCAGTGCTAGAGATTCGTCAATAGCCAAAAACATTCAGTACTTC
CDR3 protein: CSARDSSIAKNIQYF

V gene: TRBV6-2/TRBV6-3
D gene: TRBD2
J gene: TRBJ2-5
clone size: NA
CDR3 DNA: TGTGCCAGCAGTTCCCTCGGGACTAGCGGGAGGGCCTTCCAAGAGACCCGGTACTTC
CDR3 protein: CASSSLGTSGRAFQETRYF

V gene: TRBV20-1
D gene: NA
J gene: TRBJ2-1
clone size: few
CDR3 DNA: TGCAGTGCCCCCTGGGGGAGGGGGGATGAGCAGTTCTTC
CDR3 protein: CSAPWGRGDEQFF

V gene: TRBV20-1
D gene: TRBD2
J gene: TRBJ2-1
clone size: few
CDR3 DNA: TGCAGAGCCTCCCCGGGGCTAGCGGGAGTAAGTGAGCAGTTCTTC
CDR3 protein: CRASPGLAGVSEQFF

V gene: TRBV29-1
D gene: NA
J gene: TRBJ2-1
clone size: many
CDR3 DNA: TGCAGCGTTGACTCCGGTCGCGAGCAGGAGTTCTTC
CDR3 protein: CSVDSGREQEFF

V gene: TRBV28
D gene: TRBD1
J gene: TRBJ2-6
clone size: NA
CDR3 DNA: TGTGCCAGCAGTCCTACAGGGGGCGTTTTAGGCTCTGGGGCCAACGTCCTGACTTTC
CDR3 protein: CASSPTGGVLGSGANVLTF

V gene: TRBV5-1
D gene: TRBD1
J gene: TRBJ1-1
clone size: NA
CDR3 DNA: TGCGCCAGCAGCCGTGAGAACAGGGGGAACACTGAAGCTTTCTTT
CDR3 protein: CASSRENRGNTEAFF

V gene: TRBV20-1
D gene: NA
J gene: TRBJ2-5
clone size: NA
CDR3 DNA: TGCAGTGCTTCCCGGGTATACAATGAGCAGTACTTC
CDR3 protein: CSASRVYNEQYF

V gene: TRBV14
D gene: NA
J gene: TRBJ2-7
clone size: NA
CDR3 DNA: TGTGCCAGCAGCCAAGATTTCGGGGTTTTGGACGAGCAGTACTTC
CDR3 protein: CASSQDFGVLDEQYF

V gene: TRBV11-1
D gene: NA
J gene: TRBJ2-7
clone size: NA
CDR3 DNA: TGTGCCAGCAGCATTTCCACTGGCGAGCAGTACTTC
CDR3 protein: CASSISTGEQYF

V gene: TRBV20-1
D gene: NA
J gene: TRBJ1-2
clone size: NA
CDR3 DNA: TGCAGTGCCACCGGGACAACCCATGGCTACACCTTC
CDR3 protein: CSATGTTHGYTF

V gene: TRBV5-1
D gene: NA
J gene: TRBJ2-3
clone size: NA
CDR3 DNA: TGCGCCAGCAGCTTGGTTCTCGGATGGGAGACAGATACGCAGTATTTT
CDR3 protein: CASSLVLGWETDTQYF

V gene: TRBV28
D gene: NA
J gene: TRBJ1-1
clone size: NA
CDR3 DNA: TGTGCCAGCAGTTTATGGGGCGGCAGAATAAACACTGAAGCTTTCTTT
CDR3 protein: CASSLWGGRINTEAFF

V gene: TRBV20-1
D gene: NA
J gene: TRBJ1-1
clone size: NA
CDR3 DNA: TGCAGTGCTAGAAAGGAGCGGACGTACATGAACACTGAAGCTTTCTTT
CDR3 protein: CSARKERTYMNTEAFF

V gene: TRBV12-3/TRBV12-4
D gene: TRBD1
J gene: TRBJ2-7
clone size: once
CDR3 DNA: TGTGCCAGCAGTGTGCCGGGACAGGGTGTCGAGCAGTACTTC
CDR3 protein: CASSVPGQGVEQYF

V gene: TRBV28
D gene: NA
J gene: TRBJ2-7
clone size: many
CDR3 DNA: TGTGCCAGCATGTTGGGAGGAACTCTCAACAGGCCTTACGAGCAGTACTTC
CDR3 protein: CASMLGGTLNRPYEQYF

V gene: TRBV7-2
D gene: TRBD2
J gene: TRBJ2-7
clone size: NA
CDR3 DNA: TGTGCCAGCAACTACATGAGGGGACTAACCTACGAGCAGTACTTC
CDR3 protein: CASNYMRGLTYEQYF

V gene: TRBV11-2
D gene: NA
J gene: TRBJ2-1
clone size: NA
CDR3 DNA: TGTGCCAGCAGCCACCTTATGCGGGGATACAATGAGCAGTTCTTC
CDR3 protein: CASSHLMRGYNEQFF

V gene: TRBV9
D gene: NA
J gene: TRBJ2-7
clone size: NA
CDR3 DNA: TGTGCCAGCAGCGTAGGAAGCAGTCCTTATTACGAGCAGTACTTC
CDR3 protein: CASSVGSSPYYEQYF

V gene: TRBV7-3
D gene: TRBD1
J gene: TRBJ2-5
clone size: NA
CDR3 DNA: TGTGCCAGCAGCTCAACTGACAGGGTATCTCGTAATGAGCAGTACTTC
CDR3 protein: CASSSTDRVSRNEQYF

V gene: TRBV10-3
D gene: TRBD1
J gene: TRBJ1-1
clone size: NA
CDR3 DNA: TGTGCCATCAGGGGGACAGGGGTAGCTGAAGCTTTCTTT
CDR3 protein: CAIRGTGVAEAFF

V gene: TRBV20-1
D gene: NA
J gene: TRBJ2-7
clone size: NA
CDR3 DNA: TGCAGTGCTAGTGGCCGGGGGTACGGCGAGCAGTACTTC
CDR3 protein: CSASGRGYGEQYF